A single T cell receptor beta chain is shown here with its context. Its antigen is unknown. This sample was included in a study of OX40 agonist ivuxolimab in advanced cancers. Here immunoSEQ multiplex PCR was the method, and the copy in TCRdb shows in-frame clones only, minus some. The sample records roughly 65,000 clones, around nine tenths being singletons. Whole-study results and caveats: CD8+ T cells were the subset that, on average, had more expanded clones than CD4+.

Sample: CD4+ or CD8+ T cells sorted from blood, taken in a trial of the OX40 agonist ivuxolimab. This receptor was taken from an adult with an advanced solid tumor such as melanoma, head and neck, liver or kidney cancer.

The CDR3 loop is CASSQIMVANSPLHF. The CDR3 bases are TGTGCCAGCAGCCAAATAATGGTCGCAAATTCACCCCTCCACTTT. The chain is built from TRBV14 and TRBJ1-6; D not resolved. Germline CDR1 SGHDN, CDR2 FVKESK. V gave up 2 bases and J gave up 7 bases, with 12 bases separating them. This CDR3 region has 15 residues.